This entry lists 19 T cell receptor beta chains sequenced from one sample in a study of identical twins. TCRdb passed the 5' RACE reads through MiXCR, listing each CDR3 protein once. The sample yields just over 500,000 distinct CDR3 sequences, around 20% seen once. These data were also filed under a second study, of T cells expressing NK-cell markers.

Sequencing was carried out using CD4+ T cells sorted from blood. These receptors were obtained from a woman between 18 and 29 years old in good health.

This clonotype was seen only a few times. The chain joins TRBV4-2 to TRBJ1-1; D gene ambiguous. Trimming stripped 0 bases from V and 3 bases from J, with 5 bases between. Germline V gene sequence: CDR1 LGHNA, CDR2 YNFKEQ. The CDR3 has 13 residues. In DNA, the CDR3 is TGTGCCAGCAGCCAAGATCTACACACTGAAGCTTTCTTT. It codes for CASSQDLHTEAFF.

This clonotype was found a few times. This chain joins TRBV21-1 and TRBJ2-7; the table's D call, TRBD1, has no DNA check behind it. TRBV21-1 is a documented pseudogene. CDR3 length: 13 amino acids. DNA for the CDR3: TGTGCCAGCAGCAAAGTGGGCGGCTACGAGCAGTACTTC. Encoded protein: CASSKVGGYEQYF.

CDR3 loop: CSARSNRNQPQHF. CDR3 sequence (DNA): TGCAGTGCTAGAAGCAACCGCAATCAGCCCCAGCATTTT. This chain links TRBV20-1 with TRBJ1-5; D unresolved. CDR3 length: 13 residues. The germline V and J ends were trimmed by 2 bases and 2 bases, with 7 bases remaining between them. The germline gives CDR1 DFQATT, CDR2 SNEGSKA (reference sequence).

This clonotype showed up many times. The chain employs TRBV20-1 and TRBJ1-4; no reliable D call. The CDR3 is 11 residues long. The V gene lost 6 bases and the J gene lost 8 bases, with 10 bases spanning the gap. The germline V gene has CDR1 DFQATT and CDR2 SNEGSKA (reference sequence). The CDR3 sequence: CSAHGGEKLFF. CDR3 nucleotides: TGCAGTGCGCACGGTGGGGAAAAACTGTTTTTT.

In the case of this clonotype: A junction end diverges from the germline sequence, so it may reflect a read error. The rearrangement uses TRBV20-1 and TRBJ2-1; D gene ambiguous. The CDR3 spans 11 residues. Germline V lookup: CDR1 DFQATT, CDR2 SNEGSKA (reference sequence). The CDR3 DNA reads as TGCAGTGCTAGCGAGGCCACCTTATTGGTCTTC. This codes for CSASEATLLVF.

This clonotype has a count of ten or more. This chain uses TRBV27 with TRBJ2-6; TRBD1 or TRBD2 may be the D gene (6 bases each). CDR1 is MNHEY and CDR2 is SMNVEV in the germline V gene (reference sequence). V was cut by 4 bases and J by 0 bases, with 22 bases left in between. This CDR3 has 20 residues. The CDR3 DNA sequence: TGTGCCAGCAGTTCGAATGACCTAGGGGGGTTGAACTCTGGGGCCAACGTCCTGACTTTC. It yields the protein CASSSNDLGGLNSGANVLTF.

This clonotype was observed a few times. The chain has TRBV4-3 and TRBJ2-7; D unclear. The germline V and J ends were trimmed by 0 bases and 6 bases, with 9 bases remaining between them. Germline V CDR1 and CDR2: LGHNA, YSLEER. CDR3 length: 13 residues. CDR3 coding DNA: TGCGCCAGCAGCCAAGAACCTTATATCGAGCAGTACTTC. Its protein is CASSQEPYIEQYF.

The chain links TRBV6-5 to TRBJ2-1; possible D gene TRBD1, 5 bases. This CDR3 has 11 amino acids. Germline V gene sequence: CDR1 MNHEY, CDR2 SVGAGI. V was trimmed by 2 bases and J by 11 bases, leaving 7 bases between them. The CDR3 DNA follows: TGTGCCAGCAGTTACGGGGCGAAGCAGTTCTTC. Translating gives CASSYGAKQFF.

The chain couples TRBV10-3 to TRBJ2-7; D unresolved. Germline CDR1 reads ENHRY; CDR2 reads SYGVKD. The germline V and J ends were trimmed by 3 bases and 0 bases, with 9 bases remaining between them. The CDR3 runs to 14 residues. CDR3 in DNA: TGTGCCATCAGTGACCAGCGTTCCTCCTACGAGCAGTACTTC. Encoded protein: CAISDQRSSYEQYF.

The gene calls are TRBV9 and TRBJ2-7; D unresolved. Trimming removed 9 bases at V and 3 bases at J, with 10 bases between. The CDR3 is 11 residues long. Looked up from germline, CDR1 is SGDLS and CDR2 is YYNGEE. The CDR3 loop reads CAKTFIYEQYF. DNA for the CDR3: TGTGCCAAAACCTTCATCTACGAGCAGTACTTC.

This sequence joins TRBV6-5 and TRBJ2-2; a possible D gene is TRBD2 (6 bases). The V and J ends lost 4 bases and 4 bases respectively, with 13 bases between them. Germline assignment: CDR1 MNHEY and CDR2 SVGAGI. The CDR3 has 15 residues. The CDR3 nucleotides read TGTGCCAGCAGTTCCCCGACGGGGGTCACCGGGGAGCTGTTTTTT. It translates to CASSSPTGVTGELFF.

The chain is built from TRBV12-3 or TRBV12-4 and TRBJ2-5; D gene unclear. The CDR3 is 15 residues long. Between the trimmed V and J ends, which lost 1 base and 7 bases, there was a span of 16 bases. The CDR3 region has the DNA TGTGCCAGCAGTTTAGGTAACGGCGGTCCAGGGACCCAGTACTTC. It encodes CASSLGNGGPGTQYF.

This clonotype was seen a handful of times. This may come from a read error, since a much larger clone is one base off. The chain has TRBV7-9 and TRBJ2-3; maybe TRBD2 (6 bases). The CDR3 extends over 14 amino acids. Germline CDR1 SEHNR, CDR2 FQNEAQ (reference sequence). V lost 5 bases and J lost 1, with 10 bases in between. This chain's CDR3 is CASSPGVGTDTQYF. The CDR3 nucleotides are TGTGCCAGCAGCCCGGGGGTCGGCACAGATACGCAGTATTTT. The entire variable domain, with the rest obtained from reference TRBV7-9 and TRBJ2-3, is as follows: DTGVSQNPRHKITKRGQNVTFRCDPISEHNRLYWYRQTLGQGPEFLTYFQNEAQLEKSRLLSDRFSAERPKGSFSTLEIQRTEQGDSAMYLCASSPGVGTDTQYFGPGTRLTVL.

CDR3 sequence: CASRSSRGVHEQFF. The CDR3 nucleotides read TGTGCCAGTAGATCTTCCAGAGGTGTGCATGAGCAGTTCTTC. The genes are TRBV19 and TRBJ2-1; D gene unclear. The CDR3 contains 14 residues. Per the germline V gene, CDR1 is LNHDA and CDR2 is SQIVND (reference sequence). V lost 6 bases to trimming and J lost 8 bases, with 17 bases between them.

The sample holds a few counts of this clonotype. The V call is TRBV6-2 or TRBV6-3, the J call TRBJ1-1; D not resolved. The CDR3 has 11 amino acids. Germline-derived CDR1 and CDR2 are MNHEY and SVGEGT. The ends were cut back, 8 bases at V and 7 bases at J, with 11 bases in the middle. This chain's CDR3 is CASFSRVEAFF. CDR3 sequence (DNA): TGTGCCAGCTTTTCCCGCGTTGAAGCTTTCTTT.

This clonotype has at least ten counts. The chain carries TRBV5-6 and TRBJ1-1; no definite D call. Trimming cost V 0 bases and J 4 bases, with 10 bases left between them. Germline V gives CDR1 SGHDT, CDR2 YYEEEE. The length of the CDR3 is 14 residues. CDR3 sequence (DNA): TGTGCCAGCAGCTTGGTTCCCTCCGGCACTGAAGCTTTCTTT. This sequence encodes CASSLVPSGTEAFF. The entire variable domain, with the rest obtained from reference TRBV5-6 and TRBJ1-1, is as follows: DAGVTQSPTHLIKTRGQQVTLRCSPKSGHDTVSWYQQALGQGPQFIFQYYEEEERQRGNFPDRFSGHQFPNYSSELNVNALLLGDSALYLCASSLVPSGTEAFFGQGTRLTVV.

In this sample, this clonotype turned up a few times. This chain's CDR3 is CSARGLAEAKRGAQYF. The CDR3, as DNA: TGCAGTGCTAGAGGACTAGCGGAGGCCAAGAGAGGGGCCCAGTACTTC. V gene TRBV20-1 combines with J gene TRBJ2-5; 9 bases are shared with TRBD2. This CDR3 contains 16 residues. V lost 1 base to trimming and J lost 9 bases; unmatched junction nucleotides: 15. Germline V gene lookup returns CDR1 DFQATT and CDR2 SNEGSKA (reference sequence).

CDR3 coding DNA: TGTGCCTGGAGTCTAGGACTAGCGGGAGGGTATGAGCAGTTCTTC. As protein: CAWSLGLAGGYEQFF. The chain joins TRBV30 to TRBJ2-1; 15 bases map to TRBD2. The CDR3 sequence is 15 residues long. J gave up 8 bases and V 2 bases, and 4 bases lay outside the gene matches. Germline CDR1 is GTSNPN and CDR2 is SVGIG (reference sequence).

The V and J genes are TRBV12-3 or TRBV12-4 and TRBJ2-7; D gene unclear. Trimming removed 5 bases at V and 0 bases at J, with 11 bases between. CDR3 length: 14 amino acids. CDR3: CASSRGPSSYEQYF. The CDR3 DNA reads as TGTGCCAGCAGTAGAGGACCGAGCTCCTACGAGCAGTACTTC.